The rows below give T cell receptor beta chains drawn from one sample of a study of T cell responses to AZD1222 COVID-19 vaccine. Measured with immunoSEQ multiplex PCR; TCRdb has only the in-frame clones, and not every one. The sample has 200,000 or so clones; around 90% are singletons. Sequenced here: peripheral blood, sampled on day 0 of AZD1222 vaccination. The receptors come from an adult in good health. Each CDR3 is given with its conserved first and last residue. D genes are given only for firm matches. Part of the rows lack a size; the others show once, few, many or a class for expanded clones.

TRBV6-5	-	TRBJ2-1	TRBD2	TGTGCCAGTGAGGCGGGGGGGCCTAGGAATGAGCAGTTCTTC	CASEAGGPRNEQFF
TRBV7-2	-	TRBJ2-7	TRBD2	TGTGCCAGCAGCTTAGCTACGGGGGGCGAGCAGTACTTC	CASSLATGGEQYF
TRBV6-5	-	TRBJ1-6	-	TGTGCCAGCCGCCCCCGGGACACTTATAATTCACCCCTCCACTTT	CASRPRDTYNSPLHF
TRBV30	-	TRBJ1-2	TRBD1	TGTGCCTGGGGACAGGGGGACGATGGCTACACCTTC	CAWGQGDDGYTF
TRBV29-1	-	TRBJ2-7	TRBD1	TGCAGCGTATTGGACAGGGTTGGTTACGAGCAGTACTTC	CSVLDRVGYEQYF
TRBV19	-	TRBJ1-2	TRBD1	TGTGCCAGTACTTTTGAATCACAGGGGGGAAGTTCGAAAGGCTACACCTTC	CASTFESQGGSSKGYTF
TRBV7-9	-	TRBJ2-1	-	TGTGCCAGCAGCTTTCGCGGAGACAATGAGCAGTTCTTC	CASSFRGDNEQFF
TRBV11-3	once	TRBJ2-1	-	TGTGCCAGCAGCCAAAACAATGAGCAGTTCTTC	CASSQNNEQFF
TRBV2	once	TRBJ1-4	TRBD1	TGTGCCAGCAGTGGGGGGACAGGGTACGAAAAACTGTTTTTT	CASSGGTGYEKLFF
TRBV28	-	TRBJ2-1	-	TGTGCCAGCAGTCACCCCAGGGGAGGGGAATACAATGAGCAGTTCTTC	CASSHPRGGEYNEQFF
TRBV9	-	TRBJ2-1	TRBD1	TGTGCCAGCAGCGTAGCAGTATCCGACAGGGTGATGTACAATGAGCAGTTCTTC	CASSVAVSDRVMYNEQFF
TRBV18	once	TRBJ2-1	TRBD2	TGTGCCAGCTCATGGGAGACTAGCGGGACTAGCTCCTACAATGAGCAGTTCTTC	CASSWETSGTSSYNEQFF
TRBV10-3	-	TRBJ1-5	TRBD1	TGTGCCATCAGACTCGGACAGGGTGAGCCCCAGCATTTT	CAIRLGQGEPQHF
TRBV10-1	-	TRBJ1-2	-	TGCGCCAGCAGTGAAGGGATGGCTAACTATGGCTACACCTTC	CASSEGMANYGYTF
TRBV4-1	-	TRBJ1-6	-	TGCGCCAGCAGCCAAGAGGGCAGGGTGGCTTCACCCCTCCACTTT	CASSQEGRVASPLHF
TRBV28	once	TRBJ2-6	TRBD1	TGTGCCAGCAGTTCGCCAGGGGGATTCTCTGGGGCCAACGTCCTGACTTTC	CASSSPGGFSGANVLTF
TRBV7-9	-	TRBJ1-3	-	TGTGCCAGCAGCCCCGGTGGGGGCCCGGTTGGAAACACCATATATTTT	CASSPGGGPVGNTIYF
TRBV5-1	-	TRBJ2-7	-	TGCGCCAGCAGCTTGAGGGTCGGGCAGGTCTACGAGCAGTACTTC	CASSLRVGQVYEQYF
TRBV21-1	-	TRBJ2-7	-	TGTGCCAGCAGCAATCACACAATCCACGAGCAGTACTTC	CASSNHTIHEQYF
TRBV20-1	-	TRBJ2-1	-	TGCAGTGCTAGTGGAGCGGACAGCTCCTACAATGAGCAGTTCTTC	CSASGADSSYNEQFF
TRBV7-8	-	TRBJ2-7	TRBD2	TGTGCCAGCAGCGTAAGGACTAGCGGGAGGGCAGGCGAGCAGTACTTC	CASSVRTSGRAGEQYF
TRBV18	-	TRBJ1-3	-	TGTGCCAGCTGCCGTGACCGACGCTCTGGAAACACCATATATTTT	CASCRDRRSGNTIYF
TRBV19	-	TRBJ1-5	-	TGTGCCAGTAGGCGGGAACACAGCAATCAGCCCCAGCATTTT	CASRREHSNQPQHF
TRBV6-5	few	TRBJ2-7	-	TGTGCCAGCAGTTACTCGAGCAGGGTGTCTACCTACGAGCAGTACTTC	CASSYSSRVSTYEQYF
TRBV7-2	-	TRBJ2-3	-	TGTGCCAGCAGCCCTCGCCGAGGGGGCGGGAAATCAGATACGCAGTATTTT	CASSPRRGGGKSDTQYF
TRBV7-8	-	TRBJ1-4	-	TGTGCCACCAAGAAACGGGGACCTAATGAAAAACTGTTTTTT	CATKKRGPNEKLFF
TRBV10-2	once	TRBJ2-5	-	TGCGCCAGCAGTATCCTAGAGACCCAGTACTTC	CASSILETQYF
TRBV4-3	-	TRBJ1-1	-	TGCGCCAGCAGCCAAGATCCGGCGAACACTGAAGCTTTCTTT	CASSQDPANTEAFF
TRBV5-6	once	TRBJ2-4	TRBD1	TGTGCCAGCAGCTTATTCCGGACAGGGTGGGACAAAAACATTCAGTACTTC	CASSLFRTGWDKNIQYF
TRBV7-2	-	TRBJ2-3	TRBD2	TGTGCCAGCAGCTTCGGCGGGGGGGGTTTGGTCACAGATACGCAGTATTTT	CASSFGGGGLVTDTQYF
TRBV7-2	-	TRBJ1-6	-	TGTGCCAGCAGCCGTGACAGGAACTATAATTCACCCCTCCACTTT	CASSRDRNYNSPLHF
TRBV29-1	-	TRBJ1-4	TRBD1	TGCAGCGTTCAGTCTCAGGGGGCGAGTGAAAAACTGTTTTTT	CSVQSQGASEKLFF
TRBV11-3	-	TRBJ2-7	TRBD2	TGTGCCAGCAGCTTAGGGAGCGGGAGTAACTACGAGCAGTACTTC	CASSLGSGSNYEQYF
TRBV28	-	TRBJ1-2	-	TGTGCCAGCAGATCGGGGGGGCGCGATAACTATGGCTACACCTTC	CASRSGGRDNYGYTF
TRBV3-1/TRBV3-2	-	TRBJ2-7	-	TGTGCCAGCAGTTTCGGCGCGTACGAGCAGTACTTC	CASSFGAYEQYF
TRBV29-1	-	TRBJ1-5	-	TGCAGCGTTTCCGGCGGGGGGGCTGCTCAGCCCCAGCATTTT	CSVSGGGAAQPQHF
TRBV6-4	once	TRBJ1-2	-	TGTGCCAGCAGTGCAGTAGTTGGCTATGGCTACACCTTC	CASSAVVGYGYTF
TRBV9	many	TRBJ2-1	TRBD1	TGTGCCAGCAGCGACCCGCAGGGGGCGCGGGAGCAGTTCTTC	CASSDPQGAREQFF
TRBV9	-	TRBJ1-6	-	TGTGCCAGCAGCTCCGGGTCGCCCCTCCACTTT	CASSSGSPLHF
TRBV7-7	-	TRBJ2-2	-	TGTGCCAGCAGCTCTACACGACAGGCCACCGGGGAGCTGTTTTTT	CASSSTRQATGELFF
TRBV19	-	TRBJ2-7	-	TGTGCCAGTGGCGACGGATACGAGCAGTACTTC	CASGDGYEQYF
TRBV11-2	-	TRBJ2-3	-	TGTGCCAGCAGCTTAGATAGGGGAAGCACAGATACGCAGTATTTT	CASSLDRGSTDTQYF
TRBV11-2	-	TRBJ1-6	-	TGTGCCAGCAGCCCCGGCCCCGGGGGCACTTCACCCCTCCACTTT	CASSPGPGGTSPLHF
TRBV2	-	TRBJ1-3	-	TGTGCCAGCAGACCCGACCTCGGAAACACCATATATTTT	CASRPDLGNTIYF
TRBV27	-	TRBJ2-4	-	TGTGCCAGCAGTTTACAGCATCTAGCCAAAAACATTCAGTACTTC	CASSLQHLAKNIQYF
TRBV9	-	TRBJ2-7	-	TGTGCCAGCAGCGTAGGGGGACTTCGGGACGAGCAGTACTTC	CASSVGGLRDEQYF
TRBV30	-	TRBJ2-3	TRBD2	TGTGCCTGGAGTTCCTCCGCGACTAGCGGGAGCACAGATACGCAGTATTTT	CAWSSSATSGSTDTQYF
TRBV11-3	-	TRBJ2-5	-	TGTGCCAGCAGCTCAAGACTAGAAGGGACCCAGTACTTC	CASSSRLEGTQYF
TRBV5-6	-	TRBJ2-3	TRBD2	TGTGCCAGCAGCTTGGACGTGACTAGCGGCCCAAGGAGGCAGTATTTT	CASSLDVTSGPRRQYF
TRBV5-1	-	TRBJ2-1	TRBD2	TGCGCCAGCAGCTTGGCCCTAGCGGGAGGGTTGAATGAGCAGTTCTTC	CASSLALAGGLNEQFF
TRBV4-1	few	TRBJ2-2	TRBD2	TGCGCCAGCAGCCACTCCGGACTAGCGGGGGGGCCGGGCACCGGGGAGCTGTTTTTT	CASSHSGLAGGPGTGELFF
TRBV7-8	-	TRBJ2-7	TRBD1	TGTGCCAGCCAGGACAGGATAGCCGAGCAGTACTTC	CASQDRIAEQYF
TRBV5-1	-	TRBJ2-7	-	TGCGCCAGCAGCTTGTCTCCTGTAGCCTACGAGCAGTACTTC	CASSLSPVAYEQYF
TRBV29-1	once	TRBJ2-3	-	TGCAGCGTAGGCCTGGGGGGGGCCACAGATACGCAGTATTTT	CSVGLGGATDTQYF
TRBV11-2	-	TRBJ2-1	-	TGTGCCAGCAGCTTCGGGACGGCGTCCTACAATGAGCAGTTCTTC	CASSFGTASYNEQFF